This T cell receptor beta chain derives from a study of cytomegalovirus exposure and HLA in healthy donors. The PCR made use of 60 Vbeta and 13 Jbeta primers. Using immunoSEQ multiplex PCR, the repertoire was profiled, and TCRdb retains in-frame clones only, with some absent. The table shows tens of thousands of clones, with 76% occurring only once. Regarding the study as a whole: TCR beta V- and J-gene trimming, according to a later analysis, was linked to a missense DCLRE1C variant. Sequencing depth roughly uniform across donors was assumed in presence/absence analyses. Earlier results showed most TCR beta V segments being productive about 87% or about 30% of the time.

Concerning this clone itself: The antigen remains unidentified.

The sequence came from a male donor in good health and CMV-seronegative. The sample comprised PBMCs.

The CDR3 region is CATSGSQRASNQPQHF. In DNA form, the CDR3 reads TGTGCCACCAGCGGATCACAGCGGGCTAGCAATCAGCCCCAGCATTTT. The chain combines TRBV15 with TRBJ1-5; D unclear. Germline CDR1 and CDR2: LNHNV and YYDKDF (reference sequence). The CDR3 runs 16 residues. Trimming left V 5 bases short and J 0 bases short, with 14 bases between.